The entry below describes one TCR beta chain. Its antigen is as yet unknown. Any history of autoimmune disease or systemic immunosuppression disqualified patients. Samples were taken at baseline and on day 1 of cycles 4 and 7. These data originate in a study of OX40 agonist ivuxolimab in advanced cancers. On the study more broadly: While on treatment, patients had intravenous ivuxolimab at 0.01 to 10 mg/kg every 2 weeks. Study findings and constraints: Certain nonresponders additionally had low normalized T-cell clonal expansion.

The CDR3 covers 12 residues. V was pared by 10 bases and J by 0 bases, with 9 bases between. Germline CDR1 is SNHLY and CDR2 is FYNNEI. The method was immunoSEQ multiplex PCR; TCRdb's version includes in-frame clones alone and lacks a portion of them. The data contain roughly 62,000 clones, 85% of them seen just once; the ten biggest clones take up around 3.8%. Sequencing used CD4+ or CD8+ T cells sorted from blood, obtained in a trial of the OX40 agonist ivuxolimab. V is TRBV2 and J is TRBJ2-5; D is perhaps TRBD1 (6 bases). The clonotype originates from an adult with an advanced solid tumor such as melanoma, head and neck, liver or kidney cancer. CDR3 coding DNA: TGTGCCATCGGACAGCACCAAGAGACCCAGTACTTC. Translation gives CAIGQHQETQYF. Looking up the rest from reference TRBV2 and TRBJ2-5 gives the full variable domain: EPEVTQTPSHQVTQMGQEVILRCVPISNHLYFYWYRQILGQKVEFLVSFYNNEISEKSEIFDDQFSVERPDGSNFTLKIRSTKLEDSAMYFCAIGQHQETQYFGPGTRLLVL.